A selection of T cell receptor beta chains follows, all from one sample in a study of early T cells in non-severe SARS-CoV-2 infection. TCRdb recomputed calls from the 5' RACE reads with MiXCR, one row per CDR3 protein. The table includes 85,000 to 100,000 distinct CDR3 sequences, roughly 15% detected once. Sequences were derived from whole blood, sampled at baseline. Receptors were obtained from an adult who was a healthcare worker with PCR-confirmed SARS-CoV-2 infection or an uninfected control (not recorded which). Both conserved end residues are part of each CDR3. D genes are given only for firm matches. The listing skips clone size in some rows; elsewhere it reads once, few, many or a size class.

D,V,J,size,CDR3,DNA
-,TRBV7-9,TRBJ2-7,few,CASGRSLEQYF,TGTGCCAGCGGGAGAAGTTTAGAGCAGTACTTC
-,TRBV6-2/TRBV6-3,TRBJ2-3,few,CASSYSPETHTDTQYF,TGTGCCAGCAGTTACTCGCCTGAGACCCACACAGATACGCAGTATTTT
TRBD2,TRBV7-9,TRBJ2-5,-,CASTGGLAKETQYF,TGTGCCAGCACCGGGGGACTAGCGAAAGAGACCCAGTACTTC
-,TRBV12-3/TRBV12-4,TRBJ1-5,few,CASSAQHNQPQHF,TGTGCCAGCAGTGCCCAGCACAATCAGCCCCAGCATTTT
TRBD2,TRBV27,TRBJ2-2,-,CASSPSIAGGTGELFF,TGTGCCAGCAGTCCTAGTATCGCGGGGGGCACCGGGGAGCTGTTTTTT
-,TRBV4-3,TRBJ2-3,few,CASSQTGEDTDTQYF,TGCGCCAGCAGCCAAACGGGGGAGGACACAGATACGCAGTATTTT
-,TRBV9,TRBJ2-2,-,CASSPMRSTGELFF,TGTGCCAGCAGCCCAATGCGTAGCACCGGGGAGCTGTTTTTT
TRBD1,TRBV5-8,TRBJ2-7,few,CASSWNRGSGEQYF,TGTGCCAGCAGCTGGAACAGGGGTTCAGGGGAGCAGTACTTC
-,TRBV27,TRBJ2-7,-,CASSSTFGPTYEQYF,TGTGCCAGCAGTTCGACCTTTGGACCTACTTACGAGCAGTACTTC
-,TRBV11-2,TRBJ2-7,-,CASSLDFSRDYEQYF,TGTGCCAGCAGCTTAGACTTTTCCAGGGATTACGAGCAGTACTTC
-,TRBV27,TRBJ1-5,many,CASSPGIGQPQHF,TGTGCCAGCAGCCCAGGGATCGGACAGCCCCAGCATTTT
TRBD2,TRBV4-1,TRBJ2-1,few,CASSQVIGRERVSKFF,TGCGCCAGCAGCCAAGTTATAGGGCGGGAGAGAGTATCGAAGTTCTTC
-,TRBV1,TRBJ2-3,few,CTSSQGKTNTDTQYF,TGCACCAGCAGCCAAGGAAAAACCAACACAGATACGCAGTATTTT
-,TRBV7-9,TRBJ1-4,few,CASSLAVGTTNEKLFF,TGTGCCAGCAGCTTAGCCGTAGGGACAACTAATGAAAAACTGTTTTTT
TRBD2,TRBV7-2,TRBJ2-3,-,CASSLGLAGADTQYF,TGTGCCAGCAGCTTAGGCCTAGCGGGAGCAGATACGCAGTATTTT
-,TRBV28,TRBJ2-1,few,CASKIVGGSHGGNEQFF,TGTGCCAGCAAAATCGTTGGCGGCTCTCATGGGGGCAATGAGCAGTTCTTC
-,TRBV29-1,TRBJ2-7,many,CSLTGEQYF,TGCAGCCTCACCGGGGAGCAGTACTTC
-,TRBV2,TRBJ1-1,-,CASSVMGAGTEAFF,TGTGCCAGCAGTGTAATGGGGGCTGGAACTGAAGCTTTCTTT
TRBD1,TRBV20-1,TRBJ1-1,-,CSSRDRVVNTEAFF,TGCAGTTCGAGAGACAGGGTAGTGAACACTGAAGCTTTCTTT
TRBD1,TRBV12-3/TRBV12-4,TRBJ2-1,many,CASRPTTGINEQFF,TGTGCCAGCAGACCTACGACAGGGATCAATGAGCAGTTCTTC
TRBD1,TRBV12-3/TRBV12-4,TRBJ1-1,-,CASSFGGGTNTEAFF,TGTGCCAGCAGTTTCGGAGGGGGCACGAACACTGAAGCTTTCTTT
TRBD1,TRBV18,TRBJ1-2,-,CASSGTATDGYTF,TGTGCCAGCTCAGGGACAGCTACAGATGGCTACACCTTC
-,TRBV7-9,TRBJ2-1,-,CASSLARAFDEQFF,TGTGCCAGCAGCTTGGCGCGGGCTTTCGATGAGCAGTTCTTC
TRBD2,TRBV30,TRBJ2-1,few,CACSGLAGANEQFF,TGTGCCTGCTCGGGACTAGCGGGAGCAAATGAGCAGTTCTTC
-,TRBV3-1,TRBJ1-1,-,CASSQPGPGTEAFF,TGTGCCAGCAGCCAACCGGGCCCGGGCACTGAAGCTTTCTTT
-,TRBV7-9,TRBJ2-5,few,CASGREETQYF,TGTGCCAGCGGCAGGGAAGAGACCCAGTACTTC
TRBD2,TRBV7-3,TRBJ2-7,few,CASSLRGGSSYEQYF,TGTGCCAGCAGCTTAAGAGGCGGGAGCTCCTACGAGCAGTACTTC
-,TRBV7-3,TRBJ1-1,-,CASSWGRDTEAFF,TGTGCCAGCAGCTGGGGTAGGGACACTGAAGCTTTCTTT
-,TRBV6-5,TRBJ2-7,few,CASSYDSNYEQYF,TGTGCCAGCAGTTACGATTCCAACTACGAGCAGTACTTC
-,TRBV27,TRBJ2-3,-,CATHRVPSSGPDTQYF,TGTGCCACGCACAGGGTTCCGTCTAGCGGCCCAGATACGCAGTATTTT
-,TRBV4-1,TRBJ1-2,-,CASSRTREQLSYTF,TGCGCCAGCAGCCGAACGAGGGAACAGCTCAGCTACACCTTC
-,TRBV6-2/TRBV6-3,TRBJ2-7,-,CASHRGTRTLEQYF,TGTGCCAGCCATCGGGGGACTCGAACCTTGGAGCAGTACTTC
-,TRBV3-1,TRBJ1-3,-,CASTRTDSGNTIYF,TGTGCCAGCACCCGGACAGACTCTGGAAACACCATATATTTT
-,TRBV6-5,TRBJ2-7,-,CASSASLGSYEQYF,TGTGCCAGCAGTGCCTCGCTGGGCTCCTACGAGCAGTACTTC
-,TRBV28,TRBJ1-2,many,CASSYGDPYGYTF,TGTGCCAGCAGTTACGGTGACCCCTATGGCTACACCTTC
TRBD2,TRBV10-3,TRBJ2-3,-,CAISEQGGRVNTQYF,TGTGCCATATCCGAGCAGGGCGGGAGAGTAAATACGCAGTATTTT